Listed below are T cell receptor beta chains from one sample, sequenced in a study of shared clonotypes between healthy human individuals. TCRdb's table, derived via immunoSEQ multiplex PCR, lists solely in-frame clones and lacks some. Of some 2.1 million clones listed, just under 95% are singletons. Sequenced input: naive CD8+ T cells from PBMCs. All receptors derive from a man aged 18-30 years in good health. Some clones in this sample may be carry-over from other donors' samples. Each CDR3 is given with its conserved first and last residue. A D gene is named only where the DNA matches it firmly. Only some rows state a clone size, as once, few, many or a class for expanded clones.

j_call	v_call	d_call	clone_size	cdr3_nt	cdr3_aa
TRBJ2-6	TRBV5-5	.	.	TGTGCCAGCAGCCCCTTAAGAAGCTCTGGGGCCAACGTCCTGACTTTC	CASSPLRSSGANVLTF
TRBJ2-7	TRBV4-2	TRBD1	.	TGTGCCAGCAGCCAAGATTGGACAGGACAGGGTCACGAGCAGTACTTC	CASSQDWTGQGHEQYF
TRBJ2-1	TRBV27	.	.	TGTGCCAGCAGTTTATCTGTGACAGGGAGGTACAATGAGCAGTTCTTC	CASSLSVTGRYNEQFF
TRBJ2-2	TRBV7-6	.	few	TGTGCCAGCAGCTCTAGGGGGAGTATCGGGGAGCTGTTTTTT	CASSSRGSIGELFF
TRBJ2-3	TRBV11-2	TRBD1	.	TGTGCCAGCAGCGGGAGAACAGGGGTTTTGGATACGCAGTATTTT	CASSGRTGVLDTQYF
TRBJ2-1	TRBV6-5	TRBD1	.	TGTGCCAGCAGGAAGGGACAGCTCTACAATGAGCAGTTCTTC	CASRKGQLYNEQFF
TRBJ2-1	TRBV25-1	TRBD1	.	TGTGCCAGCAGTGAATACAACAGGGGCATGGGTGAGCAGTTCTTC	CASSEYNRGMGEQFF
TRBJ2-3	TRBV10-2	.	.	TGCGCCAGCAGTGAGTTCGGGTTGAGGACAGATACGCAGTATTTT	CASSEFGLRTDTQYF
TRBJ2-7	TRBV15	TRBD1	.	TGTGCCACCAGCAGGCCGGACAGGGGTCGATACGAGCAGTACTTC	CATSRPDRGRYEQYF
TRBJ2-7	TRBV5-4	TRBD2	once	TGTGCCAGCAGCTCGGTAGCGGGAACAAGCTCCTACGAGCAGTACTTC	CASSSVAGTSSYEQYF
TRBJ2-7	TRBV4-1	.	.	TGCGCCAGCAGCCAAGAAGGTGGCTCCCCCGGCGAGCAGTACTTC	CASSQEGGSPGEQYF
TRBJ2-7	TRBV9	.	.	TGTGCCAGCAGCGGAGAACTAGCTAGGGGAGGCTACGAGCAGTACTTC	CASSGELARGGYEQYF
TRBJ2-1	TRBV27	.	.	TGTGCCAGCAGTGGGTACCAGGCCGCCTACAATGAGCAGTTCTTC	CASSGYQAAYNEQFF
TRBJ2-1	TRBV4-3	TRBD2	.	TGCGCCAGCAGCCAATGTAGCGGGAGCGGGAATGAGCAGTTCTTC	CASSQCSGSGNEQFF
TRBJ2-7	TRBV27	.	.	TGTGCCAGCTCCTTAAGAAGCCCTACCTACGAGCAGTACTTC	CASSLRSPTYEQYF
TRBJ2-1	TRBV28	.	once	TGTGCCAGCAGGCAACTCAGCGACAGTTACTACAATGAGCAGTTCTTC	CASRQLSDSYYNEQFF
TRBJ1-1	TRBV4-2	.	few	TGTGCCAGCAGCCAAGTGGCAGCAGGGGACACTGAAGCTTTCTTT	CASSQVAAGDTEAFF
TRBJ2-4	TRBV20-1	.	.	TGCAGTGCTAGGCCGAAAAACATTCAGTACTTC	CSARPKNIQYF
TRBJ2-3	TRBV7-3	.	.	TGTGCCAGCAGCATAACAGGAGATACGCAGTATTTT	CASSITGDTQYF
TRBJ1-3	TRBV6-5	.	.	TGTGCCAGCAGTTACCGGGGGCGAAGTGGTGACACCATATATTTT	CASSYRGRSGDTIYF
TRBJ1-5	TRBV27	.	once	TGTGCCAGCAGTTTTCACGGAGGCAATCAGCCCCAGCATTTT	CASSFHGGNQPQHF
TRBJ1-4	TRBV27	.	.	TGTGCCAGCAGCCCCTTCACAGGGACCCTTGCAACTAATGAAAAACTGTTTTTT	CASSPFTGTLATNEKLFF
TRBJ2-1	TRBV6-1	.	.	TGTGCCAGCAGTGAATCGCCACCCGTCTGGGGACACAATGAGCAGTTCTTC	CASSESPPVWGHNEQFF
TRBJ2-5	TRBV27	.	.	TGTGCCAGCAGTTTAATAGGGGGCCAAGAGACCCAGTACTTC	CASSLIGGQETQYF
TRBJ2-5	TRBV19	.	.	TGTGCCAGTATAACCTCCCCAAGAGGACTTCACCAAGAGACCCAGTACTTC	CASITSPRGLHQETQYF
TRBJ1-1	TRBV6-5	.	.	TGTGCCAGCAGTTACTCCTGGGATATGAACACTGAAGCTTTCTTT	CASSYSWDMNTEAFF
TRBJ2-2	TRBV9	TRBD2	.	TGTGCCAGCAGCCCGAGGGGCGGGACTAGTCTCGCCGGGGAGCTGTTTTTT	CASSPRGGTSLAGELFF
TRBJ2-5	TRBV9	.	.	TGTGCCAGCAGTGGCGGGCGGCGGCACCAAGAGACCCAGTACTTC	CASSGGRRHQETQYF
TRBJ2-7	TRBV7-9	.	.	TGTGCCAGCAGGTCAGGGGGGACCTACGAGCAGTACTTC	CASRSGGTYEQYF
TRBJ2-2	TRBV13	TRBD2	.	TGTGCCAGCAGCACCGACCTTCTAGCGGGAGGTCCCGGGGAGCTGTTTTTT	CASSTDLLAGGPGELFF
TRBJ1-5	TRBV6-1	.	.	TGTGCCAGCAGTTCAGGATGGGGGCCGAGTCAGCCCCAGCATTTT	CASSSGWGPSQPQHF
TRBJ1-2	TRBV27	TRBD1	.	TGTGCCAGCAGTTTATCCGACAGGGGGGTGGATGGCTACACCTTC	CASSLSDRGVDGYTF
TRBJ2-5	TRBV28	TRBD1	once	TGTGCCAGCGTGGGACAGGCGTGGACCCAGTACTTC	CASVGQAWTQYF
TRBJ2-7	TRBV7-6	.	.	TGTGCCAGCAGCCCCCAACAGGGAACCTACGAGCAGTACTTC	CASSPQQGTYEQYF
TRBJ2-5	TRBV5-1	TRBD2	.	TGCGCCAGCAGCTTTAAACCGAGCGGGAGGGCCGATGAGACCCAGTACTTC	CASSFKPSGRADETQYF
TRBJ2-7	TRBV11-2	.	.	TGTGCCAGCAGCTTAGAAAGCCGGGGGCGAATCTACGAGCAGTACTTC	CASSLESRGRIYEQYF
TRBJ2-7	TRBV4-1	TRBD2	.	TGCGCCAGCAGCCACGGGACTAGCAGCTACGAGCAGTACTTC	CASSHGTSSYEQYF
TRBJ2-5	TRBV14	.	.	TGTGCCAGCAGCCCGTTCCCTTTTGACAGTTCCCAAGAGACCCAGTACTTC	CASSPFPFDSSQETQYF
TRBJ2-3	TRBV28	TRBD2	.	TGTGCCAGCAGACCGGGACTAGCGGGAGTCGAGGATACGCAGTATTTT	CASRPGLAGVEDTQYF
TRBJ1-3	TRBV11-2	.	once	TGTGCGGGGGGTTGGGAGGAGGGCAGGTCCAGCTCTGGAAACACCATATATTTT	CAGGWEEGRSSSGNTIYF
TRBJ2-3	TRBV7-3	.	.	TGTGCCAGCAGCTTAATGCAGGGGGGAACAGATACGCAGTATTTT	CASSLMQGGTDTQYF